The 26 T cell receptor beta chains presented below share a single source sample, sequenced in a study of CD8 T cells in Susac syndrome (dated by TCRdb to about 2019). The library relied on the immunoSEQ multiplex PCR assay. RNA was extracted using the RNeasy kit, and roughly 0.45 to 1 microgram was reverse transcribed with random hexamers. TCRdb took the public reads, trimmed them with fastp at Q25, ran MiXCR for clone calling and kept in-frame beta chains. When rows share a CDR3 protein, they turn into one entry using the most common DNA and genes. The sample records some 450,000 distinct CDR3 sequences, 85% of which are singletons. About 0.12% of the sample comes from the top ten. Sequencing was done on a sample of CD8+ T cells from PBMCs. These receptors came from a human donor with multiple sclerosis.

V is TRBV6-5 and J is TRBJ1-4; unclear D gene. V was trimmed by 2 bases and J by 1 base, leaving 8 bases between them. The germline V gene has CDR1 MNHEY and CDR2 SVGAGI. The length of the CDR3 is 15 residues. The CDR3 here is CASSYSGETNEKLFF. The DNA of the CDR3 is TGTGCCAGCAGTTACAGCGGGGAAACTAATGAAAAACTGTTTTTT.

The chain joins TRBV20-1 to TRBJ1-5; tentatively, D is TRBD1 (5 bases). The CDR3 runs to 13 residues. V lost 3 bases and J lost 6, with 12 bases in between. In germline, CDR1 is DFQATT, CDR2 SNEGSKA (reference sequence). The CDR3 is CSASWQGSQPQHF. CDR3 in DNA: TGCAGTGCTAGCTGGCAGGGAAGTCAGCCCCAGCATTTT.

This clonotype has a handful of counts. J is TRBJ2-7 and V is TRBV6-2 or TRBV6-3; possible D gene TRBD2, 6 bases. The germline CDR1 and CDR2 sequences are MNHEY and SVGEGT. Trimming removed 10 bases at V and 4 bases at J, with 20 bases between. The length of the CDR3 is 14 residues. The CDR3 is CATWAGPEGYEQYF. Here the CDR3 DNA reads TGTGCCACCTGGGCCGGACCGGAGGGATACGAGCAGTACTTC.

CDR3 protein: CASSIEGEGTDTQYF. The CDR3 coding sequence is TGTGCCAGTAGTATAGAGGGAGAGGGCACAGATACGCAGTATTTT. The chain uses TRBV19 and TRBJ2-3, with a possible D match to TRBD2 (5 bases). The CDR3 loop spans 15 amino acids. CDR1 is LNHDA, CDR2 SQIVND, per germline (reference sequence). The V and J ends lost 0 bases and 1 base respectively, with 8 bases between them.

This clonotype occurred once. This sequence joins TRBV6-5 and TRBJ1-2; D not resolved. CDR3 length: 12 amino acids. V lost 0 bases, J lost 7 bases, and 6 bases lay in between. The germline gives CDR1 MNHEY, CDR2 SVGAGI. As DNA, the CDR3 is TGTGCCAGCAGTTACTCGAGGAGTGGCTACACCTTC. It is translated as CASSYSRSGYTF.

The rearrangement uses TRBV2 and TRBJ2-1, with D perhaps assigned TRBD1 or TRBD2 (5 bases each). CDR1 and CDR2 from the germline V gene are SNHLY and FYNNEI. This CDR3 has 14 residues. V lost 5 bases, J lost 6 bases, and 14 bases lay in between. The chain's CDR3 is CASSSGARSNEQFF. CDR3 coding DNA: TGTGCCAGCAGTTCCGGGGCCCGATCCAATGAGCAGTTCTTC.

This chain joins TRBV7-9 and TRBJ1-4; unclear D gene. The germline V gene has CDR1 SEHNR and CDR2 FQNEAQ (reference sequence). V was pared by 5 bases and J by 4 bases, with 17 bases between. This CDR3 is built from 16 residues. Written as DNA, the CDR3 is TGTGCCAGCAGCCCACCGGTCGGGATAAGTAATGAAAAACTGTTTTTT. Translated: CASSPPVGISNEKLFF.

The chain has TRBV6-4 and TRBJ2-1; possibly TRBD1 for D (6 bases). Trimming removed 6 bases from V and 4 bases from J, with 22 bases in between. Germline V gene data show CDR1 as MRHNA and CDR2 as SNTAGT. The CDR3 is 17 residues long. CDR3 nucleotide sequence: TGTGCCAGCAGACCGCCAGATCCCAGGACAGAGTACAATGAGCAGTTCTTC. It translates to CASRPPDPRTEYNEQFF.

This chain's CDR3 is CAWTQGGGDEQFF. The CDR3 DNA follows: TGTGCCTGGACCCAGGGGGGGGGCGATGAGCAGTTCTTC. The rearrangement joins TRBV30 to TRBJ2-1; D tentatively reads TRBD1 or TRBD2 (7 bases each). The CDR3 totals 13 residues. Deletions cut 4 bases from V and 8 bases from J, with 15 bases between. CDR1 GTSNPN and CDR2 SVGIG come from the germline V gene (reference sequence).

The gene calls are TRBV3-1 and TRBJ1-2; the match to TRBD1 covers 8 bases. The CDR3 spans 14 residues. Trimming removed 1 base from V and 7 bases from J; junction bases left unmatched: 5. The germline V gene has CDR1 LGHDT and CDR2 YNNKEL (reference sequence). CDR3 residues: CASSQGTGLAGYTF. CDR3 DNA sequence: TGTGCCAGCAGCCAAGGGACAGGGCTGGCTGGCTACACCTTC.

This clonotype was counted only a few times. The gene calls are TRBV6-1 and TRBJ2-3; D not resolved. Deletions cut 6 bases from V and 8 bases from J, with 9 bases between. This CDR3 spans 11 amino acids. Germline V gene lookup returns CDR1 MNHNS and CDR2 SASEGT. CDR3 bases: TGTGCCAGCAGGACGATGGCTACGCAGTATTTT. This encodes CASRTMATQYF.

This clonotype occurred a few times. J is TRBJ2-1 and V is TRBV27; TRBD1 aligns across 9 bases. CDR1 and CDR2 (germline): MNHEY, SMNVEV (reference sequence). With 5 bases clipped from V and 8 bases from J, the junction kept 13 bases outside the gene matches. The CDR3 loop spans 16 amino acids. The CDR3 sequence: CASSVPQGARGHEQFF. The DNA of the CDR3 is TGTGCCAGCAGTGTCCCACAGGGGGCGAGGGGGCATGAGCAGTTCTTC.

This clonotype was counted a few times. The V call is TRBV27, the J call TRBJ2-7; the match to TRBD1 covers 7 bases. The CDR3 has 14 amino acids. In germline, CDR1 is MNHEY, CDR2 SMNVEV (reference sequence). The V and J ends lost 3 bases and 3 bases, in that order; junction bases with no gene match: 5. The CDR3 reads CASSLVGGGYEQYF. CDR3 nucleotide sequence: TGTGCCAGCAGTTTGGTAGGGGGCGGCTACGAGCAGTACTTC.

This chain joins TRBV28 and TRBJ2-5, with a tentative D call TRBD2 (5 bases). There are 14 residues in the CDR3. Germline V gene sequence: CDR1 MDHEN, CDR2 SYDVKM. The germline V and J ends were trimmed by 6 bases and 2 bases, with 13 bases remaining between them. The CDR3 loop is CASSRMDSQETQYF. Written as DNA, the CDR3 is TGTGCCAGCAGCCGGATGGACTCACAAGAGACCCAGTACTTC.

The V gene is TRBV11-3, the J gene TRBJ2-1; 14 positions match TRBD2. This CDR3 comprises 16 residues. Germline assignment: CDR1 SGHNT and CDR2 YENEEA. V trimming: 5 bases; J trimming: 7 bases; junction bases outside the gene matches: 7. The CDR3 region has the DNA TGTGCCAGCAGCATGGGACTAGCGGGAGTATTGAATGAGCAGTTCTTC. It translates to CASSMGLAGVLNEQFF. Based on the CDR3 plus reference TRBV11-3 and TRBJ2-1, the full variable domain is EAGVVQSPRYKIIEKKQPVAFWCNPISGHNTLYWYLQNLGQGPELLIRYENEEAVDDSQLPKDRFSAERLKGVDSTLKIQPAELGDSAVYLCASSMGLAGVLNEQFFGPGTRLTVL.

CDR3 bases: TGCGCCAGCAGCTTATGGGGGCCGGTGAACACTGAAGCTTTCTTT. Translated: CASSLWGPVNTEAFF. This chain links TRBV5-1 with TRBJ1-1, with a tentative D call TRBD1 (6 bases). The CDR3 runs to 15 residues. Germline V gene data show CDR1 as SGHRS and CDR2 as YFSETQ. V dropped 2 bases and J dropped 0 bases, with 11 bases sitting between them.

The chain's CDR3 is CASSSSPPYEQYF. The CDR3 nucleotides read TGCGCCAGCAGCTCCTCCCCCCCCTACGAGCAGTACTTC. V is TRBV4-1 and J is TRBJ2-7; no firm D call. The CDR3 runs to 13 residues. Germline V gene sequence: CDR1 MGHRA, CDR2 YSYEKL. The ends were cut back, 5 bases at V and 2 bases at J, with 10 bases in the middle.

This chain connects TRBV27 to TRBJ2-7, with 11 nucleotides matching TRBD2. The CDR3 length is 15 residues. J gave up 2 bases and V 4 bases, and 4 bases lay outside the gene matches. Germline V lookup: CDR1 MNHEY, CDR2 SMNVEV (reference sequence). CDR3 loop: CASSSSGGNPYEQYF. CDR3 DNA sequence: TGTGCCAGCAGTTCTAGCGGGGGGAATCCCTACGAGCAGTACTTC.

The V gene is TRBV27, the J gene TRBJ2-1; the match to TRBD2 covers 9 bases. Per the germline V gene, CDR1 is MNHEY and CDR2 is SMNVEV (reference sequence). V lost 6 bases and J lost 2; bases outside the gene matches: 5. The CDR3 is 15 residues long. CDR3 DNA: TGTGCCAGCAGCCCGTCTAGCGGGACCTACAATGAGCAGTTCTTC. Translating gives CASSPSSGTYNEQFF.

This rearrangement joins TRBV6-1 to TRBJ2-1, with 10 bases fitting TRBD1. After removal of 8 bases from V and 7 bases from J, the junction contained 8 bases not matched to a gene. The length of the CDR3 is 14 residues. CDR1 is MNHNS, CDR2 SASEGT, per germline. Here the CDR3 reads CASVAGQGGNEQFF. The CDR3 bases are TGTGCCAGCGTTGCAGGACAGGGGGGTAATGAGCAGTTCTTC.

The chain joins TRBV11-2 to TRBJ2-7; no reliable D call. The CDR3 sequence is 13 residues long. V dropped 0 bases and J dropped 6 bases, with 9 bases sitting between them. From germline, CDR1 is SGHAT and CDR2 FQNNGV. The CDR3 protein is CASSLDGSIEQYF. CDR3 DNA: TGTGCCAGCAGCTTAGATGGGTCAATCGAGCAGTACTTC. Using reference TRBV11-2 and TRBJ2-7 for the parts outside the CDR3, the full variable domain is EAGVAQSPRYKIIEKRQSVAFWCNPISGHATLYWYQQILGQGPKLLIQFQNNGVVDDSQLPKDRFSAERLKGVDSTLKIQPAKLEDSAVYLCASSLDGSIEQYFGPGTRLTVT.

The V call is TRBV27, the J call TRBJ2-3; 7 bases are a match to TRBD2. CDR3 length: 15 residues. The trim removed 2 bases at V and 7 bases at J, leaving 9 bases unmatched. CDR1 and CDR2 (germline): MNHEY, SMNVEV (reference sequence). CDR3 protein: CASSLRGSPFYTQYF. CDR3 bases: TGTGCCAGCAGTTTACGCGGGAGCCCCTTCTATACGCAGTATTTT.

The CDR3 DNA follows: TGCGCCAGCAGCCAAGAGAACAGGAGGGGTATTGAAGCTTTCTTT. Protein sequence: CASSQENRRGIEAFF. This chain uses TRBV4-1 with TRBJ1-1; D is possibly TRBD1 (5 bases). The CDR3 runs 15 residues. Germline V CDR1 and CDR2: MGHRA, YSYEKL. V shed 0 bases and J shed 7 bases, with 15 bases lying between them.

The chain combines TRBV10-3 with TRBJ2-3; D perhaps matches TRBD1 (5 bases). This CDR3 comprises 14 residues. V lost 3 bases, J lost 14 bases, and 21 bases lay in between. CDR1 is ENHRY and CDR2 is SYGVKD in the germline V gene. The CDR3 DNA is TGTGCCATCAGTGACCCTCACGCAGGGATGAGGACGTATTTT. This encodes CAISDPHAGMRTYF.

This clonotype was counted a single time. This sequence joins TRBV29-1 and TRBJ1-2; a possible D gene is TRBD1 (6 bases). CDR3 length: 12 amino acids. Germline V CDR1 and CDR2: SQVTM, ANQGSEA. The CDR3 DNA reads as TGCAGTTACACGGGACAACCGGGAGGCTACACCTTC. This encodes CSYTGQPGGYTF.

The chain joins TRBV28 to TRBJ2-1, with TRBD2 identical over 13 bases. This CDR3 spans 18 amino acids. Germline-derived CDR1 and CDR2 are MDHEN and SYDVKM. The J segment lost 9 bases and the V segment lost 6 bases, leaving 17 bases of the junction unmatched. DNA for the CDR3: TGTGCCAGCAGCCAACCAGGGGGGCTCGGACTAGCGGGAGTTGAGCAGTTCTTC. Residues: CASSQPGGLGLAGVEQFF.